This entry lists 10 T cell receptor beta chains sequenced from one sample in a study of beta chain features in type 1 diabetes. Study-wide results and limits: When Type 1 diabetes patients were examined, their TCRB CDR3s proved moderately but significantly shorter in all four CD4+ subsets.

Isolated RNA was reverse transcribed in full, so expressed TCRB transcripts were sequenced. Clones were sequenced by immunoSEQ multiplex PCR, and TCRdb holds only the in-frame ones, with some missing. The sample records 500,000 to 650,000 clones, 9.5% to 15% being singletons. What these receptors recognize is not known. Input material: naive CD4+ T cells from blood. The source of these receptors is a man aged 25-45 years with type 1 diabetes.

In its sample, this clone was seen once. V gene TRBV6-5 combines with J gene TRBJ1-2; 8 nucleotides agree with TRBD1. V lost 5 bases to trimming and J lost 4 bases; unmatched junction nucleotides: 9. CDR1 MNHEY and CDR2 SVGAGI come from the germline V gene. This CDR3 comprises 15 residues. CDR3 protein: CASSNGQGPLYGYTF. The DNA for the CDR3 is TGTGCCAGCAGTAACGGACAGGGTCCCCTCTATGGCTACACCTTC.

The chain recombines TRBV29-1 with TRBJ2-5; D is ambiguous. The DNA end is more similar to TRBJ2-7, so the J call may be wrong. The germline V gene has CDR1 SQVTM and CDR2 ANQGSEA. The CDR3 totals 12 residues. In DNA form, the CDR3 reads TGCAGCGCAACCCTGAACAGCTACGAGCAGTACTTC. Protein product: CSATLNSYEQYF.

The genes are TRBV28 and TRBJ2-7; TRBD1 agrees at 7 bases. CDR3 length: 14 residues. Trimming removed 2 bases from V and 4 bases from J; junction bases left unmatched: 5. CDR1 and CDR2 from the germline V gene are MDHEN and SYDVKM. This chain's CDR3 is CASSLQGVPYEQYF. The DNA for the CDR3 is TGTGCCAGCAGTTTACAGGGGGTACCGTACGAGCAGTACTTC.

The V and J genes are TRBV30 and TRBJ2-7; possible D gene TRBD1, 5 bases. Germline V CDR1 and CDR2: GTSNPN, SVGIG (reference sequence). CDR3 length: 18 residues. Trimming pared 0 bases from V and 1 base from J, leaving 22 bases between. For the CDR3, the DNA is TGTGCCTGGAGTGTAAGGCCAGGGATCATTAGTCTTTCCTACGAGCAGTACTTC. This codes for CAWSVRPGIISLSYEQYF.

The chain employs TRBV6-1 and TRBJ1-6; perhaps TRBD1 as D (5 bases). The germline V gene encodes CDR1 MNHNS and CDR2 SASEGT. Trimming removed 6 bases at V and 9 bases at J, with 12 bases between. The CDR3 totals 13 residues. The CDR3, as DNA: TGTGCCAGCAGGGCTCAGGGTGGTTCACCCCTCCACTTT. It yields the protein CASRAQGGSPLHF.

The chain couples TRBV6-6 to TRBJ2-7; 8 nucleotides align to TRBD2. The CDR3 runs 15 residues. Germline V lookup: CDR1 MNHNY, CDR2 SVGAGI (reference sequence). V trimming: 6 bases; J trimming: 4 bases; junction bases outside the gene matches: 11. The CDR3 bases are TGTGCCAGCAGGCCGGCTGGGCTAGCGGGTTACGAGCAGTACTTC. The encoded protein is CASRPAGLAGYEQYF.

This clone has only a few counts. The chain recombines TRBV27 with TRBJ1-1, with 8 bases matching TRBD1. This CDR3 has 13 residues. The J segment lost 5 bases and the V segment lost 6 bases, leaving 5 bases of the junction unmatched. CDR1 is MNHEY and CDR2 is SMNVEV in the germline V gene (reference sequence). The CDR3 here is CASSPRGLTEAFF. In DNA form, the CDR3 reads TGTGCCAGCAGCCCCAGGGGGCTTACTGAAGCTTTCTTT.

CDR3 residues: CASNGGANVLTF. Written as DNA, the CDR3 is TGTGCCAGCAACGGTGGGGCCAACGTCCTGACTTTC. The chain employs TRBV6-4 and TRBJ2-6, with unresolved D. The CDR3 has 12 amino acids. The V gene's germline CDR1 is MRHNA and CDR2 SNTAGT. V gave up 7 bases and J gave up 3 bases, with 4 bases separating them.

This chain links TRBV7-9 with TRBJ2-7; D is unclear. Per the germline V gene, CDR1 is SEHNR and CDR2 is FQNEAQ (reference sequence). The CDR3 spans 14 residues. The V end lost 4 bases, the J end lost 5 bases, and 15 bases lay between the germline ends. The CDR3 here is CASSSVRVTDEQYF. In nucleotides, the CDR3 is TGTGCCAGCAGCTCAGTTAGGGTAACTGACGAGCAGTACTTC.

This clone has a handful of counts. The chain has TRBV11-2 and TRBJ2-5; no clear D. The germline CDR1 and CDR2 sequences are SGHAT and FQNNGV. V was pared by 8 bases and J by 5 bases, with 9 bases between. The CDR3 has 11 amino acids. The CDR3 spells CASLLSETQYF. CDR3 DNA: TGTGCCAGCCTCCTAAGTGAGACCCAGTACTTC.